The source of this T cell receptor (beta chain) is a study of T cells after yellow fever vaccination. This clonotype was observed at least ten times. TCRdb passed the 5' RACE reads through MiXCR, listing each CDR3 protein once. Here the sample spans more than 95,000 distinct CDR3 sequences, 8.9% being singletons. The TCR was taken from a man aged 18 to 29 who received the YFV17D yellow fever vaccine. The specimen comprised CD8+ T cells sorted from PBMCs, sampled on the day of the yellow fever booster vaccination.

The chain's CDR3 is CSVNRVTEAFF. As DNA, the CDR3 is TGCAGCGTCAACAGGGTCACTGAAGCTTTCTTT. The gene calls are TRBV29-1 and TRBJ1-1; a possible D gene is TRBD1 (6 bases). CDR1 and CDR2 (germline): SQVTM, ANQGSEA. The CDR3 runs to 11 residues. V was cut by 6 bases and J by 4 bases, with 9 bases left in between.